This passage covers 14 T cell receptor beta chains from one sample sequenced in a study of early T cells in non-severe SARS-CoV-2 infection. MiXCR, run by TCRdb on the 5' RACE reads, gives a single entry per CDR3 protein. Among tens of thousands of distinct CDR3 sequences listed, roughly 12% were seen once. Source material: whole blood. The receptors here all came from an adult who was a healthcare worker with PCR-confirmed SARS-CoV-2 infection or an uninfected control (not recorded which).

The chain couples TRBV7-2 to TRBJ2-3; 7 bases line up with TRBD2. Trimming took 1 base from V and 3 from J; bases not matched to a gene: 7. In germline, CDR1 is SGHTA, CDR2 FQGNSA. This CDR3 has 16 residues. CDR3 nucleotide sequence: TGTGCCAGCAGCTTAGATAGCGGGCGGAGGACAGATACGCAGTATTTT. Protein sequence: CASSLDSGRRTDTQYF.

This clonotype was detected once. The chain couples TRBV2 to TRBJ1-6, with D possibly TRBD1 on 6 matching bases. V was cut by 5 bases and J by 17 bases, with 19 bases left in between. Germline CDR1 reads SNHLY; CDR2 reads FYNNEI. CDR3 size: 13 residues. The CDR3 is CASSSYRQDPFHF. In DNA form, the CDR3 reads TGTGCCAGCAGTTCATACCGACAGGATCCATTCCACTTT.

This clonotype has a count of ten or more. In DNA form, the CDR3 reads TGTGCCAGCAGCTTAGGCGGGACAGACACAGATACGCAGTATTTT. It is translated as CASSLGGTDTDTQYF. The chain uses TRBV7-8 and TRBJ2-3; D might be TRBD1 (7 bases). The CDR3 sequence is 15 residues long. V lost 1 base and J lost 2, with 10 bases in between. CDR1 is SGHVS and CDR2 is FQNEAQ in the germline V gene.

CDR3 sequence reads: CASNPGGTGDTGELFF. The CDR3 region has the DNA TGTGCCAGCAACCCCGGGGGGACAGGGGACACCGGGGAGCTGTTTTTT. This rearrangement joins TRBV2 to TRBJ2-2, with 10 bases identical to TRBD1. This CDR3 has 16 amino acids. Germline V CDR1 and CDR2: SNHLY, FYNNEI. The trim removed 7 bases at V and 3 bases at J, leaving 8 bases unmatched.

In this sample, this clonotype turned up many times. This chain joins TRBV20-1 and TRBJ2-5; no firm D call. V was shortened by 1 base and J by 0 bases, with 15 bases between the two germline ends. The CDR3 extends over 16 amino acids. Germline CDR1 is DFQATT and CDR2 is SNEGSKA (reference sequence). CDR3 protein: CSARGRRSKYQETQYF. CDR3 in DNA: TGCAGTGCTAGAGGTCGTAGATCGAAGTACCAAGAGACCCAGTACTTC.

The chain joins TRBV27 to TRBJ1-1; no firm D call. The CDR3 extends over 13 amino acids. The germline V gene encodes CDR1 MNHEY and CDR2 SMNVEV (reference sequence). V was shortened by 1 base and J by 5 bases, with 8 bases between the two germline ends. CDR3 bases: TGTGCCAGCAGTTTATTTCGGCAGACTGAAGCTTTCTTT. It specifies CASSLFRQTEAFF.

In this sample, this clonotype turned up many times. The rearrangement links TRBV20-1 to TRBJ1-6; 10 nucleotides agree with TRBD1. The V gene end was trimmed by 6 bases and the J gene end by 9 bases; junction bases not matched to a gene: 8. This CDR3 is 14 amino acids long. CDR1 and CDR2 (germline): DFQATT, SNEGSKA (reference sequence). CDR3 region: CSAVEDRGSSPLHF. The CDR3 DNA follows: TGCAGTGCCGTTGAGGACAGGGGGAGTTCACCCCTCCACTTT.

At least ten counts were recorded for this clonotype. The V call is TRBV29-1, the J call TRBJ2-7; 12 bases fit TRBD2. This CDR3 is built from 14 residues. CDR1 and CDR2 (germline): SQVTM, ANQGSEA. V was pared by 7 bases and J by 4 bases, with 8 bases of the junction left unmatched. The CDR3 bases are TGCAGCGCCTCACTAGCGGGAGGCGAATACGAGCAGTACTTC. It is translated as CSASLAGGEYEQYF.

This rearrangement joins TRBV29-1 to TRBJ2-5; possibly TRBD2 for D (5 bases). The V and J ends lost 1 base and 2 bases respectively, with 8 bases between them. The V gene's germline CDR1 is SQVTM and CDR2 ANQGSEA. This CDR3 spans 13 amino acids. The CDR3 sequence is CSVEGREQETQYF. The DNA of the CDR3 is TGCAGCGTTGAAGGCCGGGAACAAGAGACCCAGTACTTC.

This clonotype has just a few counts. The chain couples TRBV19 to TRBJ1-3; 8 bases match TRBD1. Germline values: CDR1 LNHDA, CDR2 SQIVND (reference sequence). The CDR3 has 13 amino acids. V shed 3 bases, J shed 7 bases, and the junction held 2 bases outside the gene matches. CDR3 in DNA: TGTGCCAGTAGTATCCAGGGGGCCAACACCATATATTTT. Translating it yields CASSIQGANTIYF. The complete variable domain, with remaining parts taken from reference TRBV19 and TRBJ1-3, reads DGGITQSPKYLFRKEGQNVTLSCEQNLNHDAMYWYRQDPGQGLRLIYYSQIVNDFQKGDIAEGYSVSREKKESFPLTVTSAQKNPTAFYLCASSIQGANTIYFGEGSWLTVV.

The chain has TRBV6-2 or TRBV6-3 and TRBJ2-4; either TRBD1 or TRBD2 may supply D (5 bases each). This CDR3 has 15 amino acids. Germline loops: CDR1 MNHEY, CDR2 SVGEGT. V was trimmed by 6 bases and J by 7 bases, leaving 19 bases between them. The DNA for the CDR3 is TGTGCCAGCAGCCCGAGGGGTTTACCCGGTAACATTCAGTACTTC. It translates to CASSPRGLPGNIQYF.

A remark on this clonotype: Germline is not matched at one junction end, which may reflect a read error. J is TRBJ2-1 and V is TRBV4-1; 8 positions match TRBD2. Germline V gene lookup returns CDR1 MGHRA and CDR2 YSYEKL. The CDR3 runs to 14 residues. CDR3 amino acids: CASSSGLAKNELFF. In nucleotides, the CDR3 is TGCGCCAGCAGCTCCGGACTAGCTAAGAATGAGCTGTTCTTC.

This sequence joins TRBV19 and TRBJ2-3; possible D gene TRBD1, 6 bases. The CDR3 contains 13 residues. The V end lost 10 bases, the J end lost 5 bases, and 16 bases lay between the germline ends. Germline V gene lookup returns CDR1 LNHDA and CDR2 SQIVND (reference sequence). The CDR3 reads CATGAGREDTQYF. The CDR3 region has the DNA TGTGCCACAGGGGCAGGACGGGAAGATACGCAGTATTTT.

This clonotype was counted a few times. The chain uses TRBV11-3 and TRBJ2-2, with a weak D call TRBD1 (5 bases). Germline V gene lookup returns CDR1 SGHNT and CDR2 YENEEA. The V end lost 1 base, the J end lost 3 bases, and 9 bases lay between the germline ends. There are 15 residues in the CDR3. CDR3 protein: CASSLGQGDTGELFF. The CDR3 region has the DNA TGTGCCAGCAGCTTAGGGCAGGGCGACACCGGGGAGCTGTTTTTT. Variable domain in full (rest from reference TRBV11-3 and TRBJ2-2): EAGVVQSPRYKIIEKKQPVAFWCNPISGHNTLYWYLQNLGQGPELLIRYENEEAVDDSQLPKDRFSAERLKGVDSTLKIQPAELGDSAVYLCASSLGQGDTGELFFGEGSRLTVL.